These 4 T cell receptor beta chains came from one sample sequenced in a study of T cell responses to AZD1222 COVID-19 vaccine. Profiled with immunoSEQ multiplex PCR; TCRdb holds only in-frame clones, not every one. This table holds tens of thousands of clones, 60% to 80% found once. The sample here was peripheral blood, taken on day 0 of AZD1222 vaccination. These TCRs come from an adult in good health.

The chain joins TRBV27 to TRBJ2-1, with 8 bases lining up with TRBD1. The germline CDR1 and CDR2 sequences are MNHEY and SMNVEV (reference sequence). With V trimmed by 5 bases and J by 1 base, 4 bases remained unmatched. The CDR3 extends over 15 amino acids. The CDR3: CASSRDRGSYNEQFF. The CDR3 coding sequence is TGTGCCAGCAGTCGCGACAGGGGATCCTACAATGAGCAGTTCTTC.

The rearrangement links TRBV18 to TRBJ2-7; 7 nucleotides agree with TRBD2. The CDR3 sequence is 15 residues long. The germline gives CDR1 KGHSH, CDR2 LQKENI. V was pared by 3 bases and J by 6 bases, with 11 bases of the junction left unmatched. The CDR3 bases are TGTGCCAGCTCACCCTCAGCGGGAAGAGGTGCCGAGCAGTACTTC. This translates into CASSPSAGRGAEQYF.

Only a few counts were recorded for this clone. The CDR3 is CATNSVAQHF. The CDR3 nucleotides read TGTGCCACCAATTCAGTGGCCCAGCATTTT. This sequence joins TRBV28 and TRBJ1-5; no clear D. V was pared by 10 bases and J by 11 bases, with 12 bases between. The CDR3 runs 10 residues. The germline V gene has CDR1 MDHEN and CDR2 SYDVKM.

V is TRBV18 and J is TRBJ2-7; 9 bases line up with TRBD1. Unmatched junction bases numbered 7, after V lost 5 bases and J lost 2 bases. Germline CDR1 and CDR2: KGHSH and LQKENI. The CDR3 runs to 15 residues. The CDR3 is CASSVSGTGTYEQYF. The CDR3 nucleotides read TGTGCCAGCTCAGTGTCCGGGACAGGGACCTACGAGCAGTACTTC.